Listed below are T cell receptor beta chains from one sample, sequenced in a study of shared clonotypes between healthy human individuals. Only in-frame clones appear in the TCRdb table, and some are missing; sequencing was by immunoSEQ multiplex PCR. The sample has 400,000 to 600,000 clones, roughly 83% seen once. Sequenced input: PBMCs. The receptor set was obtained from a woman aged 40-49 years in good health. Some clones in this sample may be carry-over from other donors' samples. CDR3s include the opening cysteine and the closing phenylalanine or tryptophan. A D gene is named only where the DNA matches it firmly. Clone size is not always given. Where it is, it says once, few, many or a class for expanded clones.

V gene	J gene	D gene	clone size	CDR3 protein	CDR3 DNA
TRBV5-8	TRBJ2-2	.	.	CASSLARFRTVMNTGELFF	TGTGCCAGCAGCTTGGCCAGGTTCCGGACAGTAATGAACACCGGGGAGCTGTTTTTT
TRBV28	TRBJ2-7	.	.	CASSLPGHSREQYF	TGTGCCAGCAGTTTACCCGGACACTCACGGGAGCAGTACTTC
TRBV20-1	TRBJ1-2	.	.	CSAGNNYGYTF	TGCAGTGCTGGTAATAATTATGGCTACACCTTC
TRBV7-3	TRBJ2-3	TRBD2	.	CASSPGLAADTQYF	TGTGCCAGCAGCCCCGGACTAGCGGCAGATACGCAGTATTTT
TRBV10-3	TRBJ1-1	.	.	CAIKKEGAEAFF	TGTGCCATCAAGAAGGAAGGAGCTGAAGCTTTCTTT
TRBV5-1	TRBJ2-3	TRBD1	.	CASSASLGQGWQYF	TGCGCCAGCAGCGCGTCTCTCGGACAGGGTTGGCAGTATTTT
TRBV6-4	TRBJ2-1	.	.	CASSALAGAHTWGEQFF	TGTGCCAGCAGTGCCTTAGCAGGGGCCCACACATGGGGTGAGCAGTTCTTC
TRBV7-9	TRBJ2-7	.	.	CASSRSTNSYEQYF	TGTGCCAGCAGCCGCTCAACAAACTCCTACGAGCAGTACTTC
TRBV11-1	TRBJ2-3	TRBD2	few	CASSFGLAGELTDTQYF	TGTGCCAGCAGCTTCGGACTAGCGGGAGAGTTGACAGATACGCAGTATTTT
TRBV29-1	TRBJ2-6	.	.	CSVHTSGANVLTF	TGCAGCGTTCATACCTCTGGGGCCAACGTCCTGACTTTC
TRBV30	TRBJ1-2	TRBD1	.	CAWTDRGHYGYTF	TGTGCCTGGACAGACAGGGGACACTATGGCTACACCTTC
TRBV7-3	TRBJ2-3	TRBD2	.	CASSPGGSQDTQYF	TGTGCCAGCAGCCCGGGAGGGTCTCAAGATACGCAGTATTTT